This T cell receptor beta chain comes out of a study of T-cell reconstitution after alpha-beta-depleted transplantation in children. The study's findings and limits: Fresh T-cell production supplied most of the T-cell counts and diversity seen one year after transplant.

This CDR3 contains 13 residues. The germline V gene encodes CDR1 LGHNT and CDR2 FRNRAP. V lost 6 bases and J lost 2, with 10 bases in between. Preparing the TCRbeta library involved the use of unique molecular identifiers. Each CDR3 protein gets one entry after TCRdb re-called the PCR reads with MiXCR. Of hundreds of thousands of distinct CDR3 sequences listed, under 12% are singletons. This clonotype was seen ten or more times. Its antigen is as yet unknown. Sample: PBMCs, taken before TCRalphabeta/CD19-depleted stem cell transplant. The sequence came from a child under 10 years old with inherited bone marrow failure, due to receive a stem cell transplant. This chain connects TRBV12-5 to TRBJ1-1, with D possibly matching TRBD1 (5 bases). The CDR3 region has the DNA TGTGCTAGTGGACAGGAGCTCAACACTGAAGCTTTCTTT. This encodes CASGQELNTEAFF. The full variable domain, completed using reference TRBV12-5 and TRBJ1-1, is DARVTQTPRHKVTEMGQEVTMRCQPILGHNTVFWYRQTMMQGLELLAYFRNRAPLDDSGMPKDRFSAEMPDATLATLKIQPSEPRDSAVYFCASGQELNTEAFFGQGTRLTVV.